The clone carrying this T cell receptor beta chain was detected only a few times. These data originate in a study of somatic mutations in cytotoxic T cells in rheumatoid arthritis. The data were produced by immunoSEQ multiplex PCR, yet TCRdb's version contains in-frame clones alone and is incomplete. This table holds 10,000 or so clones, approximately 71% found once. CDR3 size: 16 residues. The trim removed 6 bases at V and 4 bases at J, leaving 12 bases unmatched. The germline CDR1 and CDR2 sequences are MDHEN and SYDVKM. The rearrangement joins TRBV28 to TRBJ2-1; TRBD1 agrees at 7 bases. The sequenced material came from CD8+ T cells sorted from blood. The receptor comes from an adult with rheumatoid arthritis. The CDR3 DNA follows: TGTGCCAGCAGAAAAAGAACAGGGGTTCGGTACAATGAGCAGTTCTTC. Translating gives CASRKRTGVRYNEQFF.